This T cell receptor (beta chain) was documented in a study of naive and memory T cell subsets (dated by TCRdb to the late 2010s). In the study overall: The study applied an open-source, UMI-based TCR alpha and beta sequencing pipeline to sorted naive and memory peripheral blood T cell subsets. RNA was DNase-treated and reverse transcribed with TCR constant-region primers, mostly using SuperScript III. Complete agreement was observed between the functional CMV T cell responses and the IgG serology results. Here is what the overall study found, with its caveats: The repertoire findings for the naive and memory subsets could not be validated, as no ground truth was available. Single alpha or beta chain sequences, rather than paired alpha/beta receptors, were used to define clonotypes. After error correction, only a single occurrence was seen for over 85% of naive TCR sequences, so much steeper abundance distributions were produced than in memory subsets. RNA-based TCR counts may be affected by expression changes linked to T cell activation and differentiation. A power law was followed by TCR abundance, with an exponent that differed between naive and memory subsets but was consistent across the three individuals. In both CD4 and CD8 cells, going from naive through CM, EM and EMRA, the Gini index went up while Shannon and inverse Simpson diversity went down.

Concerning this clonotype itself: No cognate antigen has been identified for it. Per-base qualities were not stored, and no clone one base away is much larger.

TCR alpha and beta chain libraries were amplified separately from the second PCR step onward. To determine each donor's CMV status, fresh PBMCs were stimulated overnight with CMV viral lysate, and IFNgamma production from CD4+ T cells was then assessed. CD4 T cells were positively selected with Miltenyi beads, followed by positive selection of CD8 T cells from the CD4-negative fraction. Cells were stained for CD3, CD4, CD8, CD45RA, CD27 and a live/dead dye and were sorted on a BD Aria II into four subsets based on CD45RA and CD27. Blood came from a few healthy volunteers, each fractionated into CD4 and CD8 T cells and then into four differentiation subsets. About 110 ml of peripheral blood was taken from each donor, and PBMC were separated by density-gradient centrifugation on Ficoll-Paque PLUS. Sorted cells were lysed in RLT buffer, and RNA was extracted with a Qiagen RNeasy kit and stored at -80°C.

Library creation used UMI-ligation and nested PCR. The beta constant-region primer was an equimolar mix of two oligonucleotides covering both TRBC1 and TRBC2. A single-stranded oligonucleotide bearing the SP2 primer plus a 12-nucleotide UMI was ligated onto the 3' end of the cDNA by T4 RNA ligase 1. Four rounds of PCR were used to amplify ligated cDNA, with nested alpha and beta constant-region primers being used together with the SP2 primer. Incubation of the ligation reaction was carried out at 16 degrees C for roughly 18-24 hours. PCR2 was typically run as a SYBR Green qPCR and stopped at a predetermined threshold to prevent over-amplification. Apart from the first purification, every purification step used Agencourt AMPure XP magnetic beads. Library amounts were measured by Qubit and library quality was assessed on a TapeStation, where the main peak was expected at around 650 bp. Sequencing of the pooled libraries was done on an Illumina MiSeq using v2 2x251 paired-end kits, which typically yielded roughly 0.95-2.3 million reads per sample. Each sample's library went into the pool at approximately 4 nM, and roughly 5-8% PhiX was added to help with cluster recognition. In the original analysis: V and J genes were assigned to Demultiplexor-processed FASTQ reads by Decombinator through tag matching, with a single base-pair mismatch being allowed. UMIs were used by Collapsinator to correct both sequencing errors and frequency errors arising from PCR heterogeneity. CDR3Translator translated TCRs and extracted CDR3s from the conserved cysteine to the FGXG phenylalanine, flagging non-productive sequences. Gini, Shannon entropy and inverse Simpson indices were calculated on repertoires subsampled to equal numbers of UMI-defined TCRs. Within the linear range, a power law was fitted by maximum likelihood to the distributions of clonotype abundance. On one naive CD8 sample, the pipeline and MIGEC gave similar UMI counts, unique TCR numbers and clonal distributions. A set of several thousand CMV-associated CDR3 sequences, compiled from VDJdb and a published dataset, was used to search the repertoires. The raw public data were reprocessed by TCRdb itself: fastp quality trimming at Q25, MiXCR clonotype calling, in-frame beta chains only. Rows with a matching CDR3 protein are joined into one entry that keeps the most common DNA and genes. The V and J calls, along with clone size, are taken from TCRdb and not from the paper's own processing. The sample table holds about 85,000 distinct CDR3 sequences, of which around 13% were seen once. In total, the top ten clones hold approximately 0.93% of the sample.

V and J are truncated by 2 bases and 10 bases respectively, leaving an intervening sequence of 15 bases. The germline V gene (reference sequence) yields LNHNV for CDR1 and YYDKDF for CDR2. CDR3 length: 13 amino acids, cysteine to phenylalanine. The entry retains the CDR3 DNA only, 39 bases that are in frame from base 1. This receptor was taken from a human donor in good health. Sequenced: central memory CD4+ T cells from blood. Taken with the paper, the label for cell subset or site translates to: central memory, CD45RA- CD27+. Recombination joined TRBV15 with TRBJ2-7, and the D gene may be TRBD2, 6 bases matching. The DNA sequence reads TGTGCCACCAGCAGATCGGAGGGAGTGGATCAGTACTTC. The resulting protein is CATSRSEGVDQYF.